This TCR beta chain was identified in a study of T-cell reconstitution after alpha-beta-depleted transplantation in children. General observations from the study: In patients about two months after transplant, alpha-beta T cells reportedly arose from several hundred expanded graft clones.

Unique molecular identifiers were incorporated when the TCRbeta library was constructed. TCRdb reanalysed the PCR reads using MiXCR and keeps one entry per CDR3 protein. The data show over 90,000 distinct CDR3 sequences, with 7% to 8% seen just once and 15% to 20% held by the top ten. From germline, CDR1 is SGHNT and CDR2 YENEEA. V shed 5 bases, J shed 4 bases, and the junction held 11 bases outside the gene matches. The CDR3 runs 17 residues. As to this clonotype: Its antigen is not known.

The chain recombines TRBV11-3 with TRBJ2-1; 10 nucleotides match TRBD1. Here the sequenced sample was PBMCs, taken before TCRalphabeta/CD19-depleted stem cell transplant. This clonotype was obtained from a boy younger than 10 with acute lymphoblastic leukemia, due to receive a stem cell transplant. CDR3 coding DNA: TGTGCCAGCAGCCTGACCACCGGGACAGGGGATTACAATGAGCAGTTCTTC. Translated: CASSLTTGTGDYNEQFF.